Listed here are 26 T cell receptor beta chains from one sample, sequenced in a study of beta chain features in type 1 diabetes. Study-wide results and limits: Among all four CD4+ subsets, Type 1 diabetes patients had TCRB CDR3s that were moderately but significantly shorter.

No antigens are known for them. The isolated RNA, all of it, was reverse transcribed, so expressed TCRB transcripts were what got sequenced. The method was immunoSEQ multiplex PCR; TCRdb's version includes in-frame clones alone and lacks a portion of them. The table shows under 300,000 clones, with more than 11% occurring only once. Sample: naive CD4+ T cells from blood. Receptors were obtained from a man younger than 45 with type 1 diabetes.

This clone was counted between two and nine times. The V and J genes are TRBV30 and TRBJ1-5, with D tentatively TRBD1 (5 bases). Germline V lookup: CDR1 GTSNPN, CDR2 SVGIG (reference sequence). This CDR3 is built from 15 residues. The V gene lost 2 bases and the J gene lost 4 bases, with 15 bases spanning the gap. CDR3 residues: CAWSPIGTSNQPQHF. The CDR3, as DNA: TGTGCCTGGAGTCCTATCGGGACTTCGAATCAGCCCCAGCATTTT.

The chain carries TRBV7-9 and TRBJ2-6; D gene uncertain. The V and J ends lost 5 bases and 4 bases respectively, with 6 bases between them. The germline CDR1 and CDR2 sequences are SEHNR and FQNEAQ (reference sequence). This CDR3 is built from 13 residues. The CDR3 is CASSPSGANVLTF. The CDR3 DNA reads TGTGCCAGCAGCCCCTCCGGGGCCAACGTCCTGACTTTC.

The genes are TRBV12-5 and TRBJ2-3; tentative D call: TRBD2 (5 bases). CDR1 and CDR2 from the germline V gene are LGHNT and FRNRAP. The CDR3 has 14 amino acids. Trimming stripped 0 bases from V and 3 bases from J, with 7 bases between. The CDR3 DNA reads as TGTGCTAGTGGTTTGGTTAGGGAGACAGATACGCAGTATTTT. Its translation is CASGLVRETDTQYF.

This clone has a handful of counts. Here the CDR3 DNA reads TGCAGCGCAGGGACACCGGCGAACACCGGGGAGCTGTTTTTT. Its translation is CSAGTPANTGELFF. The V call is TRBV29-1, the J call TRBJ2-2; possibly TRBD1 for D (6 bases). The CDR3 runs 14 residues. Germline V gives CDR1 SQVTM, CDR2 ANQGSEA. Deletions cut 7 bases from V and 0 bases from J, with 12 bases between.

This clone was detected a few times. This rearrangement joins TRBV19 to TRBJ2-2; tentative D call: TRBD1 (7 bases). V was shortened by 5 bases and J by 3 bases, with 10 bases between the two germline ends. Germline assignment: CDR1 LNHDA and CDR2 SQIVND (reference sequence). The length of the CDR3 is 14 residues. CDR3 protein: CASSSRGDTGELFF. The CDR3 region has the DNA TGTGCCAGTAGTTCCAGGGGGGACACCGGGGAGCTGTTTTTT.

The chain carries TRBV27 and TRBJ2-5, with a weak D call TRBD2 (7 bases). V dropped 2 bases and J dropped 5 bases, with 15 bases sitting between them. Germline V gene sequence: CDR1 MNHEY, CDR2 SMNVEV (reference sequence). CDR3 length equals 15 residues. The CDR3 DNA is TGTGCCAGCAGTTTACTGTGGGAGGGGGGGGAGACCCAGTACTTC. Translating it yields CASSLLWEGGETQYF.

The CDR3 loop is CASSPGGEAFF. CDR3 nucleotides: TGTGCCAGCAGCCCGGGGGGAGAAGCTTTCTTT. The rearrangement links TRBV2 to TRBJ1-1; weak D call: TRBD1 (5 bases). This CDR3 is built from 11 residues. Trimming took 6 bases from V and 8 from J, leaving 10 bases between them. Germline V gene data show CDR1 as SNHLY and CDR2 as FYNNEI. Combining the CDR3 with reference TRBV2 and TRBJ1-1 gives the whole variable domain EPEVTQTPSHQVTQMGQEVILRCVPISNHLYFYWYRQILGQKVEFLVSFYNNEISEKSEIFDDQFSVERPDGSNFTLKIRSTKLEDSAMYFCASSPGGEAFFGQGTRLTVV.

This clone was seen a few times. The same CDR3 also results from other DNA sequences found in this sample. CDR3 sequence (DNA): TGTGCCAGCAGCCCGACAGATACGCAGTATTTT. Encoded protein: CASSPTDTQYF. The J gene is TRBJ2-3, the V gene TRBV7-9; no reliable D call. The length of the CDR3 is 11 residues. V was trimmed by 5 bases and J by 3 bases, leaving 3 bases between them. Germline V gene lookup returns CDR1 SEHNR and CDR2 FQNEAQ (reference sequence).

The V call is TRBV29-1, the J call TRBJ1-1; no firm D call. The V gene's germline CDR1 is SQVTM and CDR2 ANQGSEA. CDR3 length: 15 amino acids. Trimming left V 2 bases short and J 3 bases short, with 16 bases between. In DNA form, the CDR3 reads TGCAGCGTTGAACTTCGTCTACGGGGAGACACTGAAGCTTTCTTT. Translating gives CSVELRLRGDTEAFF. Supplemented by reference TRBV29-1 and TRBJ1-1, the full variable domain reads SAVISQKPSRDICQRGTSLTIQCQVDSQVTMMFWYRQQPGQSLTLIATANQGSEATYESGFVIDKFPISRPNLTFSTLTVSNMSPEDSSIYLCSVELRLRGDTEAFFGQGTRLTVV.

This chain links TRBV7-9 with TRBJ1-1; the D gene is possibly TRBD1 (6 bases). Deletions cut 0 bases from V and 4 bases from J, with 12 bases between. Germline loops: CDR1 SEHNR, CDR2 FQNEAQ (reference sequence). The CDR3 has 15 residues. The CDR3 here is CASSLAGGAITEAFF. CDR3 in DNA: TGTGCCAGCAGCTTAGCGGGGGGGGCGATCACTGAAGCTTTCTTT.

This clone was seen more than once but under ten times. The chain uses TRBV5-1 and TRBJ2-3; 10 bases line up with TRBD2. The CDR3 runs 16 residues. The junction had 6 bases not matched to a gene; V was cut back by 1 base and J by 4 bases. The germline CDR1 and CDR2 sequences are SGHRS and YFSETQ. The CDR3 nucleotides read TGCGCCAGCAGCTTGCCTACCGGGACTAGCGCAGATACGCAGTATTTT. Translation gives CASSLPTGTSADTQYF.

The V and J genes are TRBV12-5 and TRBJ1-1, with D hard to call. The CDR3 has 13 amino acids. CDR1 and CDR2 (germline): LGHNT, FRNRAP. V dropped 7 bases and J dropped 8 bases, with 17 bases sitting between them. This chain's CDR3 is CASAFEPGREAFF. Written as DNA, the CDR3 is TGTGCTAGTGCCTTCGAGCCCGGTCGGGAAGCTTTCTTT.

The genes are TRBV9 and TRBJ1-4; no clear D gene. CDR1 is SGDLS and CDR2 is YYNGEE in the germline V gene. The V end was cut by 5 bases, the J end by 5 bases, with 13 bases between. The CDR3 consists of 14 residues. Written as DNA, the CDR3 is TGTGCCAGCAGTTTACAGCGGACGAATGAAAAACTGTTTTTT. Translating gives CASSLQRTNEKLFF.

The chain combines TRBV30 with TRBJ1-5; D unresolved. The CDR3 totals 15 residues. V was cut by 0 bases and J by 5 bases, with 14 bases left in between. Germline CDR1 and CDR2: GTSNPN and SVGIG (reference sequence). For the CDR3, the DNA is TGTGCCTGGAGTGTTGGGAGCCCCAACGATCAGCCCCAGCATTTT. This sequence encodes CAWSVGSPNDQPQHF.

This clone has just a few counts. The rearrangement uses TRBV7-9 and TRBJ1-5; D not resolved. Germline V gene sequence: CDR1 SEHNR, CDR2 FQNEAQ (reference sequence). There are 13 residues in the CDR3. Trimming left V 1 base short and J 5 bases short, with 6 bases between. CDR3 amino acids: CASSLDRYQPQHF. In nucleotides, the CDR3 is TGTGCCAGCAGCTTAGACCGGTATCAGCCCCAGCATTTT.

The chain employs TRBV7-9 and TRBJ2-4, with a weak D call TRBD2 (7 bases). The V end was cut by 5 bases, the J end by 1 base, with 15 bases between. Germline V gene sequence: CDR1 SEHNR, CDR2 FQNEAQ (reference sequence). CDR3 length: 16 amino acids. The CDR3 bases are TGTGCCAGCAGCCCTAGGGGGGGCCGGGCCAAAAACATTCAGTACTTC. Amino acid sequence: CASSPRGGRAKNIQYF.

Only a few counts were recorded for this clone. This chain links TRBV5-4 with TRBJ2-5; possible D gene TRBD2, 5 bases. CDR3 length: 16 residues. Trimming removed 5 bases at V and 4 bases at J, with 21 bases between. Germline CDR1 SGHNT, CDR2 YYREEE (reference sequence). CDR3 DNA: TGTGCCAGCAGTTACGGCCCGCCCGGGAATGGAGAGACCCAGTACTTC. It specifies CASSYGPPGNGETQYF.

This sequence joins TRBV29-1 and TRBJ1-5, with no clear D. This CDR3 is 13 amino acids long. V gave up 7 bases and J gave up 2 bases, with 12 bases separating them. From germline, CDR1 is SQVTM and CDR2 ANQGSEA. As DNA, the CDR3 is TGCAGCGCCGGGAGGGATCGCAATCAGCCCCAGCATTTT. Translating gives CSAGRDRNQPQHF.

The chain combines TRBV28 with TRBJ1-2; possibly TRBD1 for D (5 bases). CDR3 length: 13 residues. Germline V lookup: CDR1 MDHEN, CDR2 SYDVKM. Trimming stripped 2 bases from V and 4 bases from J, with 8 bases between. The CDR3 reads CASSLSDSYGYTF. For the CDR3, the DNA is TGTGCCAGCAGTTTAAGCGACAGCTATGGCTACACCTTC.

The CDR3 loop is CASSPQGFYEQYF. The CDR3 coding sequence is TGTGCCAGCAGCCCCCAGGGCTTCTACGAGCAGTACTTC. This sequence joins TRBV27 and TRBJ2-7, with a weak D call TRBD1 (5 bases). CDR3 length: 13 amino acids. Per germline, CDR1 MNHEY and CDR2 SMNVEV (reference sequence). V was shortened by 6 bases and J by 3 bases, with 12 bases between the two germline ends.

In this sample, this clone turned up a few times. This CDR3 reads CASEGGSGYNEQFF. As DNA, the CDR3 is TGTGCCAGCGAGGGCGGGTCTGGATACAATGAGCAGTTCTTC. This rearrangement joins TRBV2 to TRBJ2-1; possibly TRBD2 for D (5 bases). Germline V lookup: CDR1 SNHLY, CDR2 FYNNEI. The CDR3 consists of 14 residues. Trimming stripped 8 bases from V and 4 bases from J, with 15 bases between.

The V gene is TRBV5-4, the J gene TRBJ2-5, with 8 bases that match TRBD2. CDR3 length: 14 residues. Germline values: CDR1 SGHNT, CDR2 YYREEE (reference sequence). V gave up 4 bases and J gave up 1 base; unmatched junction bases: 3. In nucleotides, the CDR3 is TGTGCCAGCAGCCCAGGGACTAGCCAAGAGACCCAGTACTTC. It translates to CASSPGTSQETQYF.

This clone was counted only a few times. This chain connects TRBV5-1 to TRBJ2-7, with TRBD1 identical over 8 bases. Trimming at V came to 3 bases and at J to 6 bases, leaving 2 bases not matched to a gene. This CDR3 comprises 12 residues. Germline V lookup: CDR1 SGHRS, CDR2 YFSETQ. As DNA, the CDR3 is TGCGCCAGCAGCTCTGACAGGGGCGAGCAGTACTTC. This encodes CASSSDRGEQYF.

The chain links TRBV27 to TRBJ2-1; D might be TRBD2 (7 bases). Looked up from germline, CDR1 is MNHEY and CDR2 is SMNVEV (reference sequence). V lost 5 bases, J lost 10 bases, and 21 bases lay in between. The CDR3 extends over 15 amino acids. CDR3 DNA: TGTGCCAGCAGTACCCGAGGGGGGGCACGATCCGAGCAGTTCTTC. This sequence encodes CASSTRGGARSEQFF.

The chain joins TRBV18 to TRBJ2-3; 7 bases agree with TRBD1. Germline V gene sequence: CDR1 KGHSH, CDR2 LQKENI. This CDR3 comprises 15 residues. The trim removed 8 bases at V and 2 bases at J, leaving 10 bases unmatched. The CDR3 here is CASARGQPITDTQYF. CDR3 bases: TGTGCCAGCGCTCGGGGACAGCCTATCACAGATACGCAGTATTTT.

The table lists this clone with a few counts. The rearrangement joins TRBV9 to TRBJ1-1; D is possibly TRBD1 (6 bases). Germline-derived CDR1 and CDR2 are SGDLS and YYNGEE. The V end lost 4 bases, the J end lost 1 base, and 17 bases lay between the germline ends. The CDR3 length is 16 residues. CDR3 protein: CASSQDDRPRNTEAFF. DNA of the CDR3: TGTGCCAGCAGCCAGGACGACAGGCCCCGGAACACTGAAGCTTTCTTT.